The sequence of this T cell receptor (beta chain) was determined in a study of T cells in Graves' hyperthyroidism and ophthalmopathy. V gave up 6 bases and J gave up 4 bases, with 13 bases separating them. The CDR3 extends over 14 amino acids. Germline CDR1 reads ENHRY; CDR2 reads SYGVKD. Template material for amplifying TCR beta CDR3 regions consisted of RNA transcripts. HTBI primers drove first-round RT-PCR of the TCR CDR3. TCRdb re-called the multiplex PCR reads with MiXCR, one entry per CDR3 protein. The sample lists about 680,000 distinct CDR3 sequences, just over 35% occurring once. The source material was blood. This TCR was recovered from a woman between 40 and 55 years old with Graves' hyperthyroidism. The rearrangement links TRBV10-3 to TRBJ1-3; D is possibly TRBD1 (5 bases). In DNA, the CDR3 is TGTGCCATCAGAGCAGGGAGGGGCGGAAACACCATATATTTT. It codes for CAIRAGRGGNTIYF.